The T cell receptor beta chain described here comes from a study of blood T cell repertoires in COVID-19. Study details: COVID-19 samples collected from the United States, Italy and Spain covered acute and convalescent phases. T cells, B-cell-depleted T cells, or PBMCs provided the cDNA or gDNA that served as material.

Germline V gene lookup returns CDR1 SNHLY and CDR2 FYNNEI. The trim removed 6 bases at V and 5 bases at J, leaving 9 bases unmatched. The CDR3 totals 15 residues. Authors' data handling: The authors estimated nucleated cell counts from reference gene primer amplification. Produced via immunoSEQ multiplex PCR; TCRdb's table is partial and in-frame only. D and trimming come from the DNA, and the V and J calls and clone size come from that table. The profile covers fewer than 200,000 clones, with 82% appearing a single time and 15% to 20% taken by the ten largest. This clone was seen more than once but under ten times.

This sequence originates from a man aged 55-75 years who had recovered from COVID-19. The gene calls are TRBV2 and TRBJ2-5, with TRBD2 identical over 10 bases. The source material was PBMCs or T cells enriched from blood (not recorded which). CDR3 sequence reads: CASSAKGLAIETQYF. DNA for the CDR3: TGTGCCAGCAGCGCCAAGGGACTAGCGATCGAGACCCAGTACTTC. Complete variable domain (other parts from reference TRBV2 and TRBJ2-5): EPEVTQTPSHQVTQMGQEVILRCVPISNHLYFYWYRQILGQKVEFLVSFYNNEISEKSEIFDDQFSVERPDGSNFTLKIRSTKLEDSAMYFCASSAKGLAIETQYFGPGTRLLVL.